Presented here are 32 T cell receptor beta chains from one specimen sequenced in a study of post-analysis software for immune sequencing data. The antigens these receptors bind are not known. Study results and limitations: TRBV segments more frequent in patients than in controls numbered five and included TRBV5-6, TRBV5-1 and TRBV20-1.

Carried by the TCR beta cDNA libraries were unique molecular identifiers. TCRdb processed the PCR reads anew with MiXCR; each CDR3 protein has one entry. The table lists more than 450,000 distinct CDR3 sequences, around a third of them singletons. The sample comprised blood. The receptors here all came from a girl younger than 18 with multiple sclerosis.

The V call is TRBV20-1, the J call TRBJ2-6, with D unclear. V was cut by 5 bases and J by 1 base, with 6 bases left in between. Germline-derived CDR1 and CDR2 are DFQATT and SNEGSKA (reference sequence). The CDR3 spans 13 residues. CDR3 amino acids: CSAQVSGANVLTF. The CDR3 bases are TGCAGTGCTCAGGTGTCTGGGGCCAACGTCCTGACTTTC.

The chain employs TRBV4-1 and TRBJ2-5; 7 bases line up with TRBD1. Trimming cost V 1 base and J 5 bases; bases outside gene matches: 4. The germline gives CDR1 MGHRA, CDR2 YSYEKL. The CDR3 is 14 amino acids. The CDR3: CASSQVEGAETQYF. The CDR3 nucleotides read TGCGCCAGCAGCCAAGTTGAGGGGGCGGAGACCCAGTACTTC.

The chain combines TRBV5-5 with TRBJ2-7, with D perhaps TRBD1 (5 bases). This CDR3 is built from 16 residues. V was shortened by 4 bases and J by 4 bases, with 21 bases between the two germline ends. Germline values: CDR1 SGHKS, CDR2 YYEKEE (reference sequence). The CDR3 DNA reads TGTGCCAGCAGCGGGATGGCAGGGCGGAACTTATACGAGCAGTACTTC. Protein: CASSGMAGRNLYEQYF.

CDR3 amino acids: CASSSSGPGEQYF. CDR3 nucleotides: TGCGCCAGCAGCTCGTCGGGGCCGGGCGAGCAGTACTTC. V is TRBV5-1 and J is TRBJ2-7, with D perhaps being TRBD1 or TRBD2 (5 bases each). The CDR3 is made up of 13 amino acids. Germline V gene sequence: CDR1 SGHRS, CDR2 YFSETQ. V was trimmed by 3 bases and J by 6 bases, leaving 13 bases between them.

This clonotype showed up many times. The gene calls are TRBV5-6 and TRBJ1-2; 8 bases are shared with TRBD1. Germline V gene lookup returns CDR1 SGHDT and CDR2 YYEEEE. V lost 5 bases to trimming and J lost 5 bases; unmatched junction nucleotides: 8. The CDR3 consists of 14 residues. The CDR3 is CASSLGTGGYGYTF. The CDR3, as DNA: TGTGCCAGCAGTTTAGGGACAGGAGGGTATGGCTACACCTTC.

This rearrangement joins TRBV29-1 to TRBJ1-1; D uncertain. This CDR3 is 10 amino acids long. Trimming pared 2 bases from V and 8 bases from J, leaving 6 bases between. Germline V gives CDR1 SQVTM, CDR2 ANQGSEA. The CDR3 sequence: CSVEKAEAFF. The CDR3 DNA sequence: TGCAGCGTTGAAAAAGCGGAAGCTTTCTTT.

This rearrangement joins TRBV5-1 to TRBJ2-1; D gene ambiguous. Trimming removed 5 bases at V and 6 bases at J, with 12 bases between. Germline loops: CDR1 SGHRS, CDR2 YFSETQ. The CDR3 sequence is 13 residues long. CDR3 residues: CASSRLVGNEQFF. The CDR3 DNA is TGCGCCAGCAGTCGCCTAGTAGGCAATGAGCAGTTCTTC.

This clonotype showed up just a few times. The CDR3 protein is CASTQPSGGAWNEQFF. As DNA, the CDR3 is TGTGCCAGCACCCAACCGAGCGGGGGGGCTTGGAATGAGCAGTTCTTC. The rearrangement joins TRBV6-1 to TRBJ2-1; 10 nucleotides align to TRBD2. The CDR3 is 16 amino acids. Losses at the gene ends were 7 bases for V and 7 bases for J; bases not matched to a gene: 13. Germline V gene lookup returns CDR1 MNHNS and CDR2 SASEGT.

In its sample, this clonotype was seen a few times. The DNA for the CDR3 is TGTGCCAGCAGCTTGTCCAGGGTTGGAGATACGCAGTATTTT. Its protein is CASSLSRVGDTQYF. The chain employs TRBV5-5 and TRBJ2-3, with D maybe TRBD1 (5 bases). V was shortened by 1 base and J by 5 bases, with 11 bases between the two germline ends. The CDR3 loop spans 14 amino acids. Germline V gives CDR1 SGHKS, CDR2 YYEKEE (reference sequence).

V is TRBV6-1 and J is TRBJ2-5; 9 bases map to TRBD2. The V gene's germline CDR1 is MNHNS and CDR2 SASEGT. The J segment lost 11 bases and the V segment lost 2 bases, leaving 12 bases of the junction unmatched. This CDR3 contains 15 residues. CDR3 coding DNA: TGTGCCAGCAGTGAAAAAAGTGGTAGCGGGGGTAAGCAGTACTTC. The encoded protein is CASSEKSGSGGKQYF.

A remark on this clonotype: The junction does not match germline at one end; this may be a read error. The CDR3 DNA follows: TGTGCCAACAGCTTAGATGGGGTCAGGGGTGATGAGCAGTACTTC. Translation gives CANSLDGVRGDEQYF. The rearrangement uses TRBV11-2 and TRBJ2-4, with D possibly matching TRBD1 (6 bases). The CDR3 length is 15 residues. Germline V gene lookup returns CDR1 SGHAT and CDR2 FQNNGV.

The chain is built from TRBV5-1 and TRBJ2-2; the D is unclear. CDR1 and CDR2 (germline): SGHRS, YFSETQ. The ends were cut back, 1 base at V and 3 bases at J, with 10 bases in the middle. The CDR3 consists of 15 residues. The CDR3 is CASSLRSWDTGELFF. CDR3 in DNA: TGCGCCAGCAGCTTGAGGTCGTGGGACACCGGGGAGCTGTTTTTT. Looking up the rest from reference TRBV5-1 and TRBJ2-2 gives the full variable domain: KAGVTQTPRYLIKTRGQQVTLSCSPISGHRSVSWYQQTPGQGLQFLFEYFSETQRNKGNFPGRFSGRQFSNSRSEMNVSTLELGDSALYLCASSLRSWDTGELFFGEGSRLTVL.

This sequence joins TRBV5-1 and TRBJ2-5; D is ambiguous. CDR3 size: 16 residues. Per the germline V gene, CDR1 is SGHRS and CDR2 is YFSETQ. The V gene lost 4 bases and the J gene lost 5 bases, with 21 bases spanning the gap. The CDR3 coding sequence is TGCGCCAGCAGCCCCTTCCCAGCCAAAAAAACGGAGACCCAGTACTTC. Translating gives CASSPFPAKKTETQYF.

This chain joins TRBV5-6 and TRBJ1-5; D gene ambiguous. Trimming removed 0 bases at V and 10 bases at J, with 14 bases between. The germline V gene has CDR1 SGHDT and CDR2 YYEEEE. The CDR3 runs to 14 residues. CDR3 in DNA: TGTGCCAGCAGCTTGGCGGCAGCCCATTCACCCCAGCATTTT. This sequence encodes CASSLAAAHSPQHF.

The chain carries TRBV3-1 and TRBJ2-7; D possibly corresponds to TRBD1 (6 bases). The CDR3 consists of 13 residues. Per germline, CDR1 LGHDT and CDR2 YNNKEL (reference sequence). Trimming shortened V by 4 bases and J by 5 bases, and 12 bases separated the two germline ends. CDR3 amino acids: CASSRGGTNEQYF. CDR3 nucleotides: TGTGCCAGCAGCCGAGGGGGTACCAACGAGCAGTACTTC.

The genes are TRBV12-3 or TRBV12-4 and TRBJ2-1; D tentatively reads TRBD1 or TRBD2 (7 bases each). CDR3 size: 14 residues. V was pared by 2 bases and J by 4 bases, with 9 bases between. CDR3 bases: TGTGCCAGCAGTTTACAGGGGGGGTACAATGAGCAGTTCTTC. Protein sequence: CASSLQGGYNEQFF.

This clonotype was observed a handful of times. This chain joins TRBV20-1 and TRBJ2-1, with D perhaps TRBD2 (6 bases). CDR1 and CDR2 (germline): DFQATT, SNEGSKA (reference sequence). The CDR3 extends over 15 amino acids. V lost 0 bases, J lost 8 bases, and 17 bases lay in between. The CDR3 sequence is CSARDLAGRLHEQFF. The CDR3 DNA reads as TGCAGTGCTAGAGATCTGGCGGGGCGCCTCCATGAGCAGTTCTTC.

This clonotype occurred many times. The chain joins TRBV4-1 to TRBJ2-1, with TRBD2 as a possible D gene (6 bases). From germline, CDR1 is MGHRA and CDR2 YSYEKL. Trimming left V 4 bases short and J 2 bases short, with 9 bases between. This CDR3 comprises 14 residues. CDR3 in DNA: TGCGCCAGCAGCCCGGGACTTGCCTACAATGAGCAGTTCTTC. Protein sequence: CASSPGLAYNEQFF.

CDR3 amino acids: CSVPDSNQPQHF. The CDR3, as DNA: TGCAGTGTCCCCGATAGCAATCAGCCCCAGCATTTT. The chain uses TRBV20-1 and TRBJ1-5; the D is unclear. The CDR3 is made up of 12 amino acids. In germline, CDR1 is DFQATT, CDR2 SNEGSKA (reference sequence). Trimming pared 7 bases from V and 0 bases from J, leaving 7 bases between.

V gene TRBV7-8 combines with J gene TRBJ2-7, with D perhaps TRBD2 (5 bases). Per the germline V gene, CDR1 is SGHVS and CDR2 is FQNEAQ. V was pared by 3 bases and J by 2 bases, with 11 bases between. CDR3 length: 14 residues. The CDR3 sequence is CASSLSDGAYEQYF. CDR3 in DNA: TGTGCCAGCAGCTTGTCGGACGGGGCCTACGAGCAGTACTTC.

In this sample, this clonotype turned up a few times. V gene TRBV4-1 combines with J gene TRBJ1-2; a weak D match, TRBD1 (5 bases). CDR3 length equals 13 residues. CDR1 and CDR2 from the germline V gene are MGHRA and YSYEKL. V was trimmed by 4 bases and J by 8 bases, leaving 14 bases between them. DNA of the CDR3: TGCGCCAGCAGCCTAGAGGAGGGGTCGGGCTACACCTTC. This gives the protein CASSLEEGSGYTF.

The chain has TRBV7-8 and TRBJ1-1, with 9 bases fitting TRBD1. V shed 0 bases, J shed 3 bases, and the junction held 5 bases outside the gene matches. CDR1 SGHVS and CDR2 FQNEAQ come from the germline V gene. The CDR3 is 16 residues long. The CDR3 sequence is CASSLAGTGWDTEAFF. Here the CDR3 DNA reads TGTGCCAGCAGCTTAGCCGGGACAGGGTGGGACACTGAAGCTTTCTTT.

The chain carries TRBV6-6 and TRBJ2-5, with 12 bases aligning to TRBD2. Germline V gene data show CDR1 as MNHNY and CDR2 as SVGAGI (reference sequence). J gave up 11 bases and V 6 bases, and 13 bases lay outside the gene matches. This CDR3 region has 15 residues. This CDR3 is CASSLTSGGTHEQYF. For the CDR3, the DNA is TGTGCCAGCAGCCTGACTAGCGGGGGAACGCATGAGCAGTACTTC.

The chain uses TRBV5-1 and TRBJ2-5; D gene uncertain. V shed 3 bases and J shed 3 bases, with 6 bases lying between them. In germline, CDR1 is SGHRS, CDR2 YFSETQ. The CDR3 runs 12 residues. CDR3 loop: CASSWYEETQYF. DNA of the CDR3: TGCGCCAGCAGCTGGTATGAAGAGACCCAGTACTTC.

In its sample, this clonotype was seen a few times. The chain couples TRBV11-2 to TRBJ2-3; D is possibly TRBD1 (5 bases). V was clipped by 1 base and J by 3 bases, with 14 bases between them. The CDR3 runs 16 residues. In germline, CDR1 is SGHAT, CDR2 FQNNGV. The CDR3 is CASSLGGRAYTDTQYF. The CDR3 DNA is TGTGCCAGCAGCTTAGGAGGCAGGGCCTATACAGATACGCAGTATTTT.

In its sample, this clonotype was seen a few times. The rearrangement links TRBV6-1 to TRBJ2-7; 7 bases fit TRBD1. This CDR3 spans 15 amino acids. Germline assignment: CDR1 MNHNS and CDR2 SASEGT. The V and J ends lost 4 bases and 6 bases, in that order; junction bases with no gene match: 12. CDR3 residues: CASSGLHQGVGEQYF. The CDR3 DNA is TGTGCCAGCAGTGGACTGCACCAGGGGGTGGGCGAGCAGTACTTC.

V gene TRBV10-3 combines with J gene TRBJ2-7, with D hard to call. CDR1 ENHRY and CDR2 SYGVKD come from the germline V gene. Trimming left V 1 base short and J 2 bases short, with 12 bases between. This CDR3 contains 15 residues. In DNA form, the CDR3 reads TGTGCCATCAGTGAGTTTGTAGGTAATACCTACGAGCAGTACTTC. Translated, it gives CAISEFVGNTYEQYF.

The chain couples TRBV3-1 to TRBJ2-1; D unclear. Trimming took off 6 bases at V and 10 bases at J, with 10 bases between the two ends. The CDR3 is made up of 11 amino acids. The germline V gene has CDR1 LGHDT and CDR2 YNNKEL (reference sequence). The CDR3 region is CASRDQEEQFF. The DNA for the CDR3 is TGTGCCAGCAGGGATCAGGAGGAGCAGTTCTTC.

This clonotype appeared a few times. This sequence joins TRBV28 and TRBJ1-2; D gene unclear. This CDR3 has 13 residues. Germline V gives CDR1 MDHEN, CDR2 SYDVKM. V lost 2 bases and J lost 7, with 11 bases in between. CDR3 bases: TGTGCCAGCAGTTTAGTTAGGCGGGCTGGCTACACCTTC. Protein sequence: CASSLVRRAGYTF.

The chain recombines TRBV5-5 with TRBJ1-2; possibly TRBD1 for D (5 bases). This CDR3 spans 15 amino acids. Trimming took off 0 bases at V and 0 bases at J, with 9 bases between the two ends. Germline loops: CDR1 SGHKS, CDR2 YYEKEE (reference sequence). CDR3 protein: CASSLDPGTNYGYTF. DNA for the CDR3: TGTGCCAGCAGCTTGGATCCAGGGACTAACTATGGCTACACCTTC.

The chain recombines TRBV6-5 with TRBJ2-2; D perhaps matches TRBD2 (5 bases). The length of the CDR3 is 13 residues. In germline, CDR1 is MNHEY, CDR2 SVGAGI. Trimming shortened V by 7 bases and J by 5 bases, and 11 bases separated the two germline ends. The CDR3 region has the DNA TGTGCCAGCACTGGAACTAGGACCGGGGAGCTGTTTTTT. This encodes CASTGTRTGELFF.

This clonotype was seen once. The CDR3 DNA sequence: TGTGCCAGCAGCCTACCGGGACAGGGGGCCGGGGAGCTGTTTTTT. Amino acids: CASSLPGQGAGELFF. The chain joins TRBV28 to TRBJ2-2; 11 bases line up with TRBD1. The CDR3 has 15 amino acids. Germline loops: CDR1 MDHEN, CDR2 SYDVKM. V was clipped by 6 bases and J by 6 bases; unmatched bases: 6.